The sequence of this T cell receptor beta chain was determined in a study of beta chain features in type 1 diabetes. General study results and limits: Significant though moderate, a shortening of TCRB CDR3s appeared in all four CD4+ subsets of Type 1 diabetes patients.

As every portion of the isolated RNA was reverse transcribed, the sequencing read expressed TCRB transcripts. Assay: immunoSEQ multiplex PCR; the TCRdb copy retains only in-frame clones and omits some. The sample holds roughly 100,000 clones, about 26% seen once. V was cut by 0 bases and J by 5 bases, with 19 bases left in between. CDR1 and CDR2 (germline): GTSNPN, SVGIG (reference sequence). The CDR3 totals 16 residues. On this clone: Antigen specificity is unknown.

The origin of this receptor is a woman aged 18-30 years with type 1 diabetes. V and J are TRBV30 and TRBJ1-2; D might be TRBD1 (5 bases). The specimen sequenced was central memory CD4+ T cells from blood. The CDR3 DNA reads TGTGCCTGGAGTGTTCCTTACCCCGGGGGGGGATATGGCTACACCTTC. Translated, it gives CAWSVPYPGGGYGYTF. The full variable domain, completed using reference TRBV30 and TRBJ1-2, is SQTIHQWPATLVQPVGSPLSLECTVEGTSNPNLYWYRQAAGRGLQLLFYSVGIGQISSEVPQNLSASRPQDRQFILSSKKLLLSDSGFYLCAWSVPYPGGGYGYTFGSGTRLTVV.